This passage covers 3 T cell receptor beta chains from one sample sequenced in a study of neurological immune-mediated disorders. TCRdb re-derived calls from the 5' RACE reads in MiXCR, one entry per CDR3 protein. The profile shows 90,000 to 100,000 distinct CDR3 sequences, 3.5% of them singletons. Sample: PBMCs. Every receptor here comes from a woman aged 18-29 years with multiple sclerosis.

This clonotype was detected ten times or more. The V and J genes are TRBV11-2 and TRBJ1-2, with D uncertain. The V and J ends lost 4 bases and 8 bases respectively, with 14 bases between them. CDR3 length equals 13 residues. The germline CDR1 and CDR2 sequences are SGHAT and FQNNGV. CDR3 in DNA: TGTGCCAGCAGCTACGAAGGGCCTTCCGGCTACACCTTC. Protein sequence: CASSYEGPSGYTF.

This clonotype was counted once. The CDR3 sequence is CSAVDRLDTEAFF. The CDR3 DNA is TGCAGTGCCGTTGACAGGCTCGACACTGAAGCTTTCTTT. The chain employs TRBV20-1 and TRBJ1-1, with a weak D call TRBD1 (6 bases). V was shortened by 6 bases and J by 3 bases, with 14 bases between the two germline ends. This CDR3 has 13 amino acids. The germline gives CDR1 DFQATT, CDR2 SNEGSKA (reference sequence).

This clonotype was recorded at least ten times. The chain joins TRBV9 to TRBJ2-5, with D perhaps given as TRBD1 or TRBD2 (5 bases each). The germline V gene encodes CDR1 SGDLS and CDR2 YYNGEE. The ends were cut back, 3 bases at V and 0 bases at J, with 9 bases in the middle. CDR3 size: 14 residues. CDR3 amino acids: CASSGDGNQETQYF. The CDR3 DNA sequence: TGTGCCAGCAGCGGGGACGGAAACCAAGAGACCCAGTACTTC. Full variable domain (remainder filled in from reference TRBV9 and TRBJ2-5): DSGVTQTPKHLITATGQRVTLRCSPRSGDLSVYWYQQSLDQGLQFLIQYYNGEERAKGNILERFSAQQFPDLHSELNLSSLELGDSALYFCASSGDGNQETQYFGPGTRLLVL.